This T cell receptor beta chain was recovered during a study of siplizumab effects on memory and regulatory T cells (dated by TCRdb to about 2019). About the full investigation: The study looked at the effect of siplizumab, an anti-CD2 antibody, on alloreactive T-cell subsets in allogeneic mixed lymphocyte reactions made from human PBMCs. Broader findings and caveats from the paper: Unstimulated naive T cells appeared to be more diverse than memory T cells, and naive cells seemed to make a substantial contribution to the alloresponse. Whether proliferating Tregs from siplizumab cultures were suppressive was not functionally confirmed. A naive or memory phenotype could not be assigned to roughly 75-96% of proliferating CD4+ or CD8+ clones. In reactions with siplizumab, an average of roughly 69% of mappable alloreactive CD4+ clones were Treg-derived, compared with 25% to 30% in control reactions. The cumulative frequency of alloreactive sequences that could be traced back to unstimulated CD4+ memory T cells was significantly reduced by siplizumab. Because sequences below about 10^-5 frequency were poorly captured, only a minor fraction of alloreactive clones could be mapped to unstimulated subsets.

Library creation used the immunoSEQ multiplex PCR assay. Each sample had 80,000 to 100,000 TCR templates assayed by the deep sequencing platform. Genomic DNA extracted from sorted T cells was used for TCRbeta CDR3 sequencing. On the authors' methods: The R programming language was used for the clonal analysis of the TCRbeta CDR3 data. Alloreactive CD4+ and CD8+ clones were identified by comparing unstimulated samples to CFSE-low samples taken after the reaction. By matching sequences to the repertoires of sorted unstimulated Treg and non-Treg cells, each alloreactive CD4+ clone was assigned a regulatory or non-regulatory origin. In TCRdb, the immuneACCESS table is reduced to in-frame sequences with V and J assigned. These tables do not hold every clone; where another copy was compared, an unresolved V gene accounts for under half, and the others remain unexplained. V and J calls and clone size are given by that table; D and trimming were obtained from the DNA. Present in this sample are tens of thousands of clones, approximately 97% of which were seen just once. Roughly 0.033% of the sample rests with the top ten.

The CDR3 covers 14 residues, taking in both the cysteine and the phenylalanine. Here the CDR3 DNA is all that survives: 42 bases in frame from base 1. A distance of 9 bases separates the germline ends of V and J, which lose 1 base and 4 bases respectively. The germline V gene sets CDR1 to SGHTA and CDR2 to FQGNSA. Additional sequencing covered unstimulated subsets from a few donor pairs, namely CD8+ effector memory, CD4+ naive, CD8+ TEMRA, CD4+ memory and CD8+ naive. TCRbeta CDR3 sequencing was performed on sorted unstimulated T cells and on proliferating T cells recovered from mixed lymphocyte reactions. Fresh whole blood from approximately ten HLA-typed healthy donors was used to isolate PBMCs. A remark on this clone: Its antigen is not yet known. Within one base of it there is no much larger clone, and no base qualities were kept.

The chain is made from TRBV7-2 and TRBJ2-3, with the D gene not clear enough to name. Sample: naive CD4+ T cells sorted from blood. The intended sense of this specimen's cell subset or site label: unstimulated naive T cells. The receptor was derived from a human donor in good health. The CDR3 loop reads CASSLELSPDTQYF. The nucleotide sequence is TGTGCCAGCAGCTTAGAACTTTCCCCAGATACGCAGTATTTT.